This passage covers 9 T cell receptor beta chains from one sample sequenced in a study of blood T cell repertoires in COVID-19. The protocol was immunoSEQ multiplex PCR, while the TCRdb copy is restricted to in-frame clones and leaves out a portion. The sample includes about 200,000 clones, 70% to 90% of them seen just once. Material for sequencing was peripheral blood. These receptors all stem from a man in his 60s with active or convalescent COVID-19.

The chain joins TRBV28 to TRBJ1-5; perhaps TRBD1 as D (5 bases). Trimming shortened V by 8 bases and J by 4 bases, and 21 bases separated the two germline ends. The CDR3 runs to 16 residues. Per the germline V gene, CDR1 is MDHEN and CDR2 is SYDVKM. CDR3: CASHPLGGEANQPQHF. The CDR3 nucleotides read TGTGCCAGCCATCCGCTGGGGGGGGAGGCGAATCAGCCCCAGCATTTT.

V usage is TRBV5-6 and J usage is TRBJ2-2; 8 nucleotides match TRBD1. This CDR3 contains 17 residues. CDR1 and CDR2 (germline): SGHDT, YYEEEE. The J segment lost 3 bases and the V segment lost 1 base, leaving 8 bases of the junction unmatched. The CDR3 here is CASSLQGALRDTGELFF. DNA of the CDR3: TGTGCCAGCAGCTTGCAGGGGGCGCTGAGAGACACCGGGGAGCTGTTTTTT.

In DNA, the CDR3 is TGTGCCAGCACGGGAGGGGGGTTGGAGACCCAGTACTTC. Amino acid sequence: CASTGGGLETQYF. V usage is TRBV2 and J usage is TRBJ2-5; TRBD2 matches 8 bases. Germline trimming cut 7 bases from V and 5 bases from J; bases unmatched to any gene: 6. Germline V gives CDR1 SNHLY, CDR2 FYNNEI. The CDR3 has 13 amino acids.

This chain connects TRBV6-6 to TRBJ1-2, with a tentative D call TRBD1 (5 bases). Germline CDR1 and CDR2: MNHNY and SVGAGI (reference sequence). Trimming removed 4 bases at V and 7 bases at J, with 7 bases between. The CDR3 runs to 11 residues. The CDR3 nucleotides read TGTGCCAGCAGTTGGGGGGGTGGCTACACCTTC. Its protein is CASSWGGGYTF.

This chain joins TRBV29-1 and TRBJ2-3; D may be TRBD2 (6 bases). The CDR3 is made up of 13 amino acids. Germline V gene lookup returns CDR1 SQVTM and CDR2 ANQGSEA. The V gene lost 7 bases and the J gene lost 5 bases, with 16 bases spanning the gap. CDR3: CSALGGNGDTQYF. CDR3 bases: TGCAGCGCCCTGGGGGGTAACGGAGATACGCAGTATTTT.

V usage is TRBV6-5 and J usage is TRBJ1-3; 8 nucleotides agree with TRBD1. The germline CDR1 and CDR2 sequences are MNHEY and SVGAGI. V dropped 2 bases and J dropped 2; count of bases not matched to a gene: 5. The CDR3 loop spans 16 amino acids. The CDR3, as DNA: TGTGCCAGCAGTTACGGCAGGGGGCGAACTGGAAACACCATATATTTT. Residues: CASSYGRGRTGNTIYF.

The rearrangement joins TRBV18 to TRBJ1-4; the match to TRBD1 covers 8 bases. Germline V gives CDR1 KGHSH, CDR2 LQKENI. The trim removed 4 bases at V and 3 bases at J, leaving 10 bases unmatched. The CDR3 length is 17 residues. This CDR3 is CASSQFVGQGPNEKLFF. CDR3 nucleotide sequence: TGTGCCAGCTCACAATTTGTTGGACAGGGCCCTAATGAAAAACTGTTTTTT. Supplemented by reference TRBV18 and TRBJ1-4, the full variable domain reads NAGVMQNPRHLVRRRGQEARLRCSPMKGHSHVYWYRQLPEEGLKFMVYLQKENIIDESGMPKERFSAEFPKEGPSILRIQQVVRGDSAAYFCASSQFVGQGPNEKLFFGSGTQLSVL.

V is TRBV12-3 or TRBV12-4 and J is TRBJ1-5; D not resolved. Between the trimmed V and J ends, which lost 3 bases and 1 base, there was a span of 4 bases. The CDR3 is 13 residues long. The CDR3 region is CASSLRSNQPQHF. Here the CDR3 DNA reads TGTGCCAGCAGTTTGAGGAGCAATCAGCCCCAGCATTTT.

The chain employs TRBV18 and TRBJ1-3; a weak D match, TRBD1 (5 bases). V lost 2 bases to trimming and J lost 0 bases, with 14 bases between them. Germline V CDR1 and CDR2: KGHSH, LQKENI. The CDR3 covers 17 residues. CDR3 amino acids: CASSPSKGTNSGNTIYF. CDR3 coding DNA: TGTGCCAGCTCACCATCTAAGGGGACTAACTCTGGAAACACCATATATTTT.